The clone carrying this T cell receptor beta chain was found a few times. Its antigen is unknown. The data belong to a study of cytomegalovirus exposure and HLA in healthy donors. General study findings and limits: Researchers reported from a later analysis that most CMV-associated TCR beta chains appeared HLA-restricted.

The CDR3 totals 13 residues. CDR1 SGHNT and CDR2 YENEEA come from the germline V gene. V shed 4 bases and J shed 3 bases, with 8 bases lying between them. The PCR ran on 60 Vbeta and 13 Jbeta primers. Only in-frame clones appear in the TCRdb table, and some are missing; sequencing was by immunoSEQ multiplex PCR. The sample lists 87,000 or so clones, less than 8% occurring once. Healthy bone marrow donors supplied every sample. Although they were nominally healthy when sampled, donors likely had unrecorded immune exposures. V usage is TRBV11-3 and J usage is TRBJ2-3; possibly TRBD2 for D (6 bases). The sequencing sample was made of PBMCs. This receptor was identified in a man in his fifties or sixties in good health and CMV-seronegative. The CDR3 coding sequence is TGTGCCAGCAGCTCTGGACTAACAGATACGCAGTATTTT. Translating it yields CASSSGLTDTQYF.